This is a list of T cell receptor beta chains from one sample in a study of blood T cell repertoires in COVID-19. Data came from immunoSEQ multiplex PCR; TCRdb stores just in-frame clones and leaves some out. The sample has about 40,000 clones, 85% seen once. The source material was peripheral blood. Source of these receptors: a human donor in a cohort sampled during active COVID-19. Both conserved end residues are part of each CDR3. Fields, in order: J gene, D gene, clone size, V gene, CDR3 DNA, CDR3 protein. A D gene is named only where the DNA matches it firmly. Where a row states a size, it is once, few, many or the class of an expanded clone; other rows omit it.

>TRBJ1-1|.|.|TRBV7-3
TGTGCCAGCAGCTTAGGGGGGGCTAGGAACACTGAAGCTTTCTTT
CASSLGGARNTEAFF
>TRBJ2-2|.|.|TRBV9
TGTGCCAGCAGATCGGGTCTTAGCACCGGGGAGCTGTTTTTT
CASRSGLSTGELFF
>TRBJ1-2|TRBD1|.|TRBV3-1/TRBV3-2
TGTGCCAGCAGCCAAGCAGGGGGCAGGTATGGCTACACCTTC
CASSQAGGRYGYTF
>TRBJ2-1|.|.|TRBV7-8
TGTGCCAGCAGCTTAGGGCAGACCTACAATGAGCAGTTCTTC
CASSLGQTYNEQFF
>TRBJ2-2|TRBD1|.|TRBV5-1
TGCGCCAGCAGCTACGGACAGGGGGCTCCCGGGGAGCTGTTTTTT
CASSYGQGAPGELFF
>TRBJ2-3|.|.|TRBV7-3
TGTGCCAGCAGCCCCGGGGCAGATACGCAGTATTTT
CASSPGADTQYF
>TRBJ2-3|.|few|TRBV7-6
TGTGCCAGCAGCCTAAACAGGAAACACCCCGCAGATACGCAGTATTTT
CASSLNRKHPADTQYF
>TRBJ2-4|.|.|TRBV5-4
TGTGCCAGCAGGCACATTGGGGGCGGCGGGGGTGGCGCCAAAAACATTCAGTACTTC
CASRHIGGGGGGAKNIQYF
>TRBJ1-3|TRBD1|once|TRBV7-3
TGTGCCAGCAGCGCGACAGGGAGTACTGGAAACACCATATATTTT
CASSATGSTGNTIYF
>TRBJ2-1|.|once|TRBV5-6
TGTGCCAGCAGCTTACAGGGTGTCCACAATGAGCAGTTCTTC
CASSLQGVHNEQFF
>TRBJ1-4|.|.|TRBV19
TGTGCCAGTAGTATCGCGGAGGTCACTAATGAAAAACTGTTTTTT
CASSIAEVTNEKLFF
>TRBJ2-4|.|.|TRBV2
TGTGCCAGCAGTCCCCGACTTTTTGGAGTAGCCAAAAACATTCAGTACTTC
CASSPRLFGVAKNIQYF
>TRBJ2-1|.|few|TRBV3-1/TRBV3-2
TGTGCCAGCAGCTCGGGACAAAACAATGAGCAGTTCTTC
CASSSGQNNEQFF
>TRBJ1-2|.|.|TRBV3-1/TRBV3-2
TGTGCCAGCAGCCTCGACGGGGGAGGTGGCTACACCTTC
CASSLDGGGGYTF
>TRBJ2-3|.|.|TRBV15
TGTGCCACCAGGGCAGGGGGCACAGATACGCAGTATTTT
CATRAGGTDTQYF
>TRBJ1-2|.|.|TRBV2
TGTGCCAGCAGGTCCGGGACACTCTATGGCTACACCTTC
CASRSGTLYGYTF
>TRBJ2-3|.|few|TRBV11-2
TGTGCCAGCAGCGCCCAGGGTTGGGGGGTCGAAGATACGCAGTATTTT
CASSAQGWGVEDTQYF
>TRBJ1-1|.|.|TRBV19
TGTGCCAGTAGTACCTTCAGGGCGCAGCCCGCTTTCTTT
CASSTFRAQPAFF
>TRBJ2-3|TRBD2|.|TRBV7-3
TGTGCCAGCAGCCCCCGGGACTACACAGATACGCAGTATTTT
CASSPRDYTDTQYF
>TRBJ1-1|.|.|TRBV6-2/TRBV6-3
TGTGCCAGCAGTTACCGTTGGAGGTCTGAAGCTTTCTTT
CASSYRWRSEAFF
>TRBJ1-1|.|.|TRBV2
TGTGCCAGCAGTCAAAGCCAATATACGAACACTGAAGCTTTCTTT
CASSQSQYTNTEAFF
>TRBJ2-4|TRBD2|.|TRBV5-5
TGTGCCAGCAGCTGGGAGCGGGGGGGCCTCCCCGAATTCAAAAACATTCAGTACTTC
CASSWERGGLPEFKNIQYF
>TRBJ1-6|.|.|TRBV2
TGTGCCAGCAGCCGCCTCGAGGGAAGCTCCTATAATTCACCCCTCCACTTT
CASSRLEGSSYNSPLHF
>TRBJ1-1|.|.|TRBV5-1
TGCGCCAGCAGCCGGTCGGGGGGCGGCACTGAAGCTTTCTTT
CASSRSGGGTEAFF
>TRBJ1-1|.|.|TRBV7-5
TGTGCCAGAAGCTTTCTCGTGTCAGGGCGTAATATCCCTGAAGCTTTCTTT
CARSFLVSGRNIPEAFF
>TRBJ2-3|TRBD2|.|TRBV18
TGTGCCAGCTCACCACTAGCGGGAGAGAGGGATACGCAGTATTTT
CASSPLAGERDTQYF
>TRBJ2-5|.|.|TRBV29-1
TGCAGCGTTGAAACCCAGAGAGCCGGGAGCCAAGAGACCCAGTACTTC
CSVETQRAGSQETQYF
>TRBJ1-2|TRBD1|once|TRBV5-1
TGCGCCAGCAGCACTGGACAGGGTGTGGATGGCTACACCTTC
CASSTGQGVDGYTF
>TRBJ2-7|TRBD1|.|TRBV6-5
TGTGCCAGTAGCGACCGGGACAGGGGGGCCGTGCAGTACTTC
CASSDRDRGAVQYF
>TRBJ1-4|.|.|TRBV5-4
TGTGCCAGCAGGCCTGGGGGAGGCCCTAATGAAAAACTGTTTTTT
CASRPGGGPNEKLFF
>TRBJ1-2|.|once|TRBV6-5
TGTGCCAGCAGTCAGGTCCGGGGGGGTGGCTACACCTTC
CASSQVRGGGYTF
>TRBJ1-4|TRBD1|.|TRBV4-1
TGCGCCAGCAGCGCCGGGACAGGGTTCGAAAAACTGTTTTTT
CASSAGTGFEKLFF
>TRBJ1-6|.|few|TRBV12-5
TGTGCTAGTGCGCAAAGGACAGCCAGAAATTCACCCCTCCACTTT
CASAQRTARNSPLHF
>TRBJ1-5|TRBD1|.|TRBV7-8
TGTGCCAGCAGCCTAGCGGGGACAGGACAGCCCCAGCATTTT
CASSLAGTGQPQHF
>TRBJ1-4|.|.|TRBV18
TGTGCCAGCTCACCACGAGACAGGTCGAATGAAAAACTGTTTTTT
CASSPRDRSNEKLFF
>TRBJ2-5|TRBD2|.|TRBV29-1
TGCAGCGTCCAAAGGGCGGGGGGAAACCTGGAGACCCAGTACTTC
CSVQRAGGNLETQYF
>TRBJ1-3|TRBD1|few|TRBV5-1
TGCGCCAGCAGCCTACACCCGACAGGGACCTCTGGAAACACCATATATTTT
CASSLHPTGTSGNTIYF
>TRBJ2-7|.|once|TRBV6-4
TGTGCCATCCCTGTGGAGGAGGGTGGTTACGAGCAGTACTTC
CAIPVEEGGYEQYF
>TRBJ2-6|TRBD1|.|TRBV18
TGTGCCAGCTCACAAGGGACAGGGGGCGCCTCTGGGGCCAACGTCCTGACTTTC
CASSQGTGGASGANVLTF
>TRBJ1-2|.|.|TRBV10-2
TGCGCCAGCAGTGAGTCGAGGCTGACTACTGCTACGGGCTACACCTTC
CASSESRLTTATGYTF
>TRBJ1-4|TRBD1|.|TRBV5-1
TGCGCCAGCAGCCAGGGACAGGGGAATGAAAAACTGTTTTTT
CASSQGQGNEKLFF
>TRBJ1-5|.|few|TRBV12-5
TGTGCTAGTGCCCATGGAGATTCCAATCAGCCCCAGCATTTT
CASAHGDSNQPQHF
>TRBJ2-1|TRBD1|many|TRBV2
TGTGCCAGCAGTGAGGACAGGGGGTCCTACAATGAGCAGTTCTTC
CASSEDRGSYNEQFF
>TRBJ2-1|.|.|TRBV11-2
TGTGCCAGCAGCTTATCGGGTGGTGTGGCCAATGAGCAGTTCTTC
CASSLSGGVANEQFF
>TRBJ2-7|.|once|TRBV5-5
TGTGCCAGCAGCTTGGTCAGCTCCTACGAGCAGTACTTC
CASSLVSSYEQYF
>TRBJ2-1|.|.|TRBV5-1
TGCGCCAGCAGCTTGGCCCCGTTCAATGAGCAGTTCTTC
CASSLAPFNEQFF
>TRBJ1-1|TRBD1|.|TRBV27
TGTGCCAGCCGTCAGGGGGCTGAAGCTTTCTTT
CASRQGAEAFF
>TRBJ2-2|.|once|TRBV7-2
TGTGCCAGCAGCCCGTGGGAGAGACTTCACACCGGGGAGCTGTTTTTT
CASSPWERLHTGELFF
>TRBJ2-6|.|.|TRBV27
TGTGCCAGCAGTTCCCCACAGCTCTCTGGGGCCAACGTCCTGACTTTC
CASSSPQLSGANVLTF
>TRBJ2-2|.|once|TRBV12-3/TRBV12-4
TGTGCCAGCAGCTTGAACACCGGGGAGCTGTTTTTT
CASSLNTGELFF